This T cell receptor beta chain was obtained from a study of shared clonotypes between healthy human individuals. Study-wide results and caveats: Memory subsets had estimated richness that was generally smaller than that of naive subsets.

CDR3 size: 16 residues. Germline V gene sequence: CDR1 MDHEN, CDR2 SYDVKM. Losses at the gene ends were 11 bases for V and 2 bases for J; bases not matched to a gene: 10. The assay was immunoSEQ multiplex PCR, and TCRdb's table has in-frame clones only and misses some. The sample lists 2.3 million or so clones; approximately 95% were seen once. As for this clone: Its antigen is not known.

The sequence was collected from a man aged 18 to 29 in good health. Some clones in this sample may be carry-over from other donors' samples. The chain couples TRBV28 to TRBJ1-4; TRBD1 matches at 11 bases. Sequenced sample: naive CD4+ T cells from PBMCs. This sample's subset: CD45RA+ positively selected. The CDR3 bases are TGTGCCGTCGACCAGGGGACAGGGGGTACTAATGAAAAACTGTTTTTT. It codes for CAVDQGTGGTNEKLFF.